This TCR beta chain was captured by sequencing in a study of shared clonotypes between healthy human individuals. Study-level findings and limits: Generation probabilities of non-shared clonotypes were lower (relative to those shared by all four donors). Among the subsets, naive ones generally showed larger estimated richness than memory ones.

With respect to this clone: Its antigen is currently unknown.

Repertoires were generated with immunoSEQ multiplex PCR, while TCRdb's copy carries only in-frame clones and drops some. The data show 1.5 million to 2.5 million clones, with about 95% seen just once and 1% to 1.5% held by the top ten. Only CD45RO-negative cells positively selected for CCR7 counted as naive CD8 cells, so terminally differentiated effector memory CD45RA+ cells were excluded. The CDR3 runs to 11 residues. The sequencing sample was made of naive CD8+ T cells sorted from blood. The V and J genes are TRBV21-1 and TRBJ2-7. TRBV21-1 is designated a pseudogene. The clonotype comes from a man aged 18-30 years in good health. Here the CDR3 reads CASTDSYEQYF. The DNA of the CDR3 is TGTGCCAGCACGGACTCCTACGAGCAGTACTTC.